The present entry profiles one T cell receptor (beta chain) with its context. Its cognate antigen is unknown. The CDR3 has 15 amino acids. Germline V CDR1 and CDR2: SGHNT, YENEEA. V was clipped by 5 bases and J by 2 bases; unmatched bases: 8. This entry is derived from a study of shared clonotypes between healthy human individuals. Overall study: CD4 naive and CD4 memory each took three plates per donor, while CD8 naive took two and CD8 memory one. Study-wide results and caveats: How much donors shared clonotypes was expected to be affected by sequencing depth. Only blood samples were collected, and tissue repertoires likely differ. Rarefaction showed that sequencing of sorted subsets was incomplete (despite large depth).

Method: immunoSEQ multiplex PCR; TCRdb's copy keeps in-frame clones and lacks some. The sample contains under 2.5 million clones, around 92% of which appear only once. The source is a young man in good health. Some clones in this sample may be carry-over from other donors' samples. The gene calls are TRBV11-3 and TRBJ2-7, with TRBD1 matching 8 bases. The source material was naive CD4+ T cells from PBMCs. As to subset: CD45RA+ positively selected. Written as DNA, the CDR3 is TGTGCCAGCAGCCTAAATCCGGGACAGGCCTACGAGCAGTACTTC. Translating gives CASSLNPGQAYEQYF.